These 16 T cell receptor beta chains originate from one sample sequenced in a study of beta chain features in type 1 diabetes. cDNA synthesis used the whole RNA isolate, giving expressed TCRB sequences. Sequencing was performed with immunoSEQ multiplex PCR; in TCRdb, only in-frame clones are kept and a portion is missing. The data contain about 150,000 clones, more than 9% of them singletons. Sequencing was carried out using naive CD4+ T cells from blood. The receptor set was obtained from a man between 18 and 29 years old in good health.

Many counts were recorded for this clone. The CDR3 loop reads CASSSTGKSGYTF. In DNA, the CDR3 is TGTGCCAGCAGTTCGACAGGGAAGAGTGGCTACACCTTC. The chain links TRBV27 to TRBJ1-2; 7 nucleotides match TRBD1. This CDR3 region has 13 residues. The V segment lost 4 bases and the J segment 7 bases; nucleotides outside the gene matches: 6. Germline V CDR1 and CDR2: MNHEY, SMNVEV (reference sequence).

This chain connects TRBV28 to TRBJ1-6; D gene unclear. The V end was cut by 8 bases, the J end by 3 bases, with 8 bases between. The CDR3 length is 13 residues. The germline V gene encodes CDR1 MDHEN and CDR2 SYDVKM. CDR3 bases: TGTGCCAGCCGGCAGGTCTATAATTCACCCCTCCACTTT. Protein product: CASRQVYNSPLHF. The full variable domain, in which reference TRBV28 and TRBJ1-6 provide the parts outside the CDR3, is DVKVTQSSRYLVKRTGEKVFLECVQDMDHENMFWYRQDPGLGLRLIYFSYDVKMKEKGDIPEGYSVSREKKERFSLILESASTNQTSMYLCASRQVYNSPLHFGNGTRLTVT.

A few counts support this clone. J is TRBJ2-3 and V is TRBV7-2; 8 bases are a match to TRBD1. Germline V gene lookup returns CDR1 SGHTA and CDR2 FQGNSA. Trimming took 5 bases from V and 2 from J; bases not matched to a gene: 9. There are 16 residues in the CDR3. CDR3: CASSLRGQGVTDTQYF. The CDR3 DNA follows: TGTGCCAGCAGCCTACGTGGACAGGGCGTCACAGATACGCAGTATTTT.

The V call is TRBV18, the J call TRBJ2-5, with 12 bases lining up with TRBD1. The CDR3 totals 14 residues. V trimming: 4 bases; J trimming: 5 bases; junction bases outside the gene matches: 2. CDR1 is KGHSH and CDR2 is LQKENI in the germline V gene. CDR3 residues: CASSRDRGHETQYF. In DNA form, the CDR3 reads TGTGCCAGCTCACGGGACAGGGGGCATGAGACCCAGTACTTC.

This clone came up a few times. J is TRBJ1-5 and V is TRBV6-6; TRBD1 is a possible D gene (5 bases). V lost 8 bases to trimming and J lost 1 base, with 12 bases between them. Per germline, CDR1 MNHNY and CDR2 SVGAGI (reference sequence). This CDR3 has 14 residues. The DNA for the CDR3 is TGTGCCAGCCGGACAACCATGAGCAATCAGCCCCAGCATTTT. Protein product: CASRTTMSNQPQHF.

This clone was picked up a small number of times. The chain employs TRBV19 and TRBJ1-2; 7 bases line up with TRBD1. Germline V gene lookup returns CDR1 LNHDA and CDR2 SQIVND (reference sequence). V shed 5 bases and J 2 bases; nucleotides not matched to a gene: 5. CDR3 length: 14 amino acids. CDR3 sequence reads: CASSRQGDNYGYTF. The CDR3, as DNA: TGTGCCAGTAGTCGGCAGGGGGACAACTATGGCTACACCTTC.

This clone was detected many times. The chain has TRBV18 and TRBJ2-4; 10 positions agree with TRBD1. V gave up 0 bases and J gave up 9 bases; unmatched junction bases: 5. Germline V gene data show CDR1 as KGHSH and CDR2 as LQKENI. This CDR3 is 15 amino acids long. The CDR3 region has the DNA TGTGCCAGCTCACCACCGACAGGGGGCAAAGGCATTCAGTACTTC. Its protein product is CASSPPTGGKGIQYF.

This chain uses TRBV29-1 with TRBJ2-7, with 10 positions matching TRBD1. V trimming: 2 bases; J trimming: 5 bases; junction bases outside the gene matches: 3. CDR1 is SQVTM, CDR2 ANQGSEA, per germline. The CDR3 runs 13 residues. The CDR3 nucleotides read TGCAGCGTTGAAAGCGGACAGGGGGACGAGCAGTACTTC. As protein: CSVESGQGDEQYF.

The chain joins TRBV5-1 to TRBJ1-2; TRBD1 aligns across 7 bases. Germline V CDR1 and CDR2: SGHRS, YFSETQ. The CDR3 loop spans 15 amino acids. With 4 bases clipped from V and 6 bases from J, the junction kept 12 bases outside the gene matches. The CDR3 loop is CASSIRDRGADGYTF. The CDR3, as DNA: TGCGCCAGCAGCATACGGGACAGAGGCGCTGATGGCTACACCTTC.

This clone turned up a few times. J is TRBJ2-1 and V is TRBV18, with D perhaps TRBD1 (7 bases). The CDR3 covers 16 residues. The V end lost 3 bases, the J end lost 0 bases, and 12 bases lay between the germline ends. Germline CDR1 reads KGHSH; CDR2 reads LQKENI. The CDR3 region is CASSPDQGGSYNEQFF. Written as DNA, the CDR3 is TGTGCCAGCTCACCGGATCAGGGGGGCTCCTACAATGAGCAGTTCTTC.

This clone was counted only a few times. CDR3 nucleotides: TGTGCCAGCAGCCAAGATCCTGGACAGGGGTTCTATGGCTACACCTTC. Protein: CASSQDPGQGFYGYTF. This rearrangement joins TRBV14 to TRBJ1-2; 9 bases are a match to TRBD1. This CDR3 has 16 residues. The ends lost 0 bases at V and 4 bases at J; junction bases unmatched: 6. Germline values: CDR1 SGHDN, CDR2 FVKESK.

V gene TRBV7-2 combines with J gene TRBJ2-1, with D possibly TRBD2 on 6 matching bases. The CDR3 has 15 residues. V was clipped by 0 bases and J by 5 bases, with 11 bases between them. Per the germline V gene, CDR1 is SGHTA and CDR2 is FQGNSA. CDR3 bases: TGTGCCAGCAGCTTAGCTGGGGGAGGCCACAATGAGCAGTTCTTC. It yields the protein CASSLAGGGHNEQFF.

This clone was seen only a few times. This chain connects TRBV27 to TRBJ1-6; possible D gene TRBD1, 5 bases. Germline V CDR1 and CDR2: MNHEY, SMNVEV (reference sequence). V shed 2 bases and J shed 10 bases, with 12 bases lying between them. The CDR3 spans 14 residues. The CDR3 here is CASSLGRVGSPLHF. Written as DNA, the CDR3 is TGTGCCAGCAGTTTAGGCAGGGTAGGATCACCCCTCCACTTT.

This clone was observed a few times. The V call is TRBV15, the J call TRBJ1-5, with TRBD1 matching 11 bases. The CDR3 has 15 residues. Germline loops: CDR1 LNHNV, CDR2 YYDKDF (reference sequence). Trimming cost V 0 bases and J 7 bases; bases outside gene matches: 2. The DNA of the CDR3 is TGTGCCACCAGCAGAGAGGACAGGGGGCAGCAGCCCCAGCATTTT. This sequence encodes CATSREDRGQQPQHF.

J is TRBJ2-2 and V is TRBV4-2, with D maybe TRBD1 (6 bases). The CDR3 has 14 amino acids. Germline CDR1 LGHNA, CDR2 YNFKEQ. The ends were cut back, 5 bases at V and 3 bases at J, with 10 bases in the middle. The CDR3 spells CASSLRQDTGELFF. DNA of the CDR3: TGTGCCAGCAGCTTGCGACAGGACACCGGGGAGCTGTTTTTT.

The sample holds a few counts of this clone. The rearrangement uses TRBV6-5 and TRBJ2-7; the D is unclear. The germline gives CDR1 MNHEY, CDR2 SVGAGI. This CDR3 is built from 14 residues. Trimming shortened V by 0 bases and J by 6 bases, and 12 bases separated the two germline ends. The CDR3 spells CASSYSIIPGEQYF. In DNA, the CDR3 is TGTGCCAGCAGTTACTCGATCATCCCCGGCGAGCAGTACTTC.